These 12 T cell receptor beta chains originate from one sample sequenced in a study of T-cell reconstitution after alpha-beta-depleted transplantation in children. Researchers prepared the TCRbeta library using unique molecular identifiers, the study reports. TCRdb passed the PCR reads through MiXCR, listing each CDR3 protein once. In the table there are about 400,000 distinct CDR3 sequences, 13% of which are singletons. The sequencing used PBMCs, collected from the stem cell graft. The receptor set was obtained from a human donor who donated a stem cell graft to a child with Fanconi anemia.

This clonotype has just one count. V and J are TRBV7-9 and TRBJ2-1; 7 bases match TRBD2. Germline CDR1 SEHNR, CDR2 FQNEAQ (reference sequence). Trimming took 2 bases from V and 9 from J; bases not matched to a gene: 4. This CDR3 is built from 13 residues. CDR3 coding DNA: TGTGCCAGCAGCTTAAACACGGGAGGTGAGCAGTTCTTC. The encoded protein is CASSLNTGGEQFF.

This clonotype came up many times. V is TRBV7-9 and J is TRBJ2-5; 7 positions match TRBD1. The ends lost 6 bases at V and 3 bases at J; junction bases unmatched: 10. The CDR3 sequence is 15 residues long. Germline CDR1 is SEHNR and CDR2 is FQNEAQ (reference sequence). CDR3 residues: CASSLSGQPEETQYF. CDR3 nucleotide sequence: TGTGCCAGCAGTCTTTCGGGACAGCCCGAAGAGACCCAGTACTTC. Filled out from reference TRBV7-9 and TRBJ2-5, the complete variable domain reads DTGVSQNPRHKITKRGQNVTFRCDPISEHNRLYWYRQTLGQGPEFLTYFQNEAQLEKSRLLSDRFSAERPKGSFSTLEIQRTEQGDSAMYLCASSLSGQPEETQYFGPGTRLLVL.

The V gene is TRBV4-3, the J gene TRBJ2-1; 10 nucleotides match TRBD2. V was pared by 1 base and J by 8 bases, with 5 bases of the junction left unmatched. The CDR3 has 15 residues. Germline V lookup: CDR1 LGHNA, CDR2 YSLEER. The CDR3 loop is CASSQALAGKDEQFF. Written as DNA, the CDR3 is TGCGCCAGCAGCCAAGCACTAGCGGGGAAGGATGAGCAGTTCTTC.

V is TRBV9 and J is TRBJ1-6, with D uncertain. This CDR3 contains 14 residues. CDR1 and CDR2 (germline): SGDLS, YYNGEE. Trimming pared 1 base from V and 6 bases from J, leaving 8 bases between. In DNA form, the CDR3 reads TGTGCCAGCAGCGTAACCGGGGTTAATTCACCCCTCCACTTT. It encodes CASSVTGVNSPLHF.

This clonotype turned up a few times. The rearrangement links TRBV7-2 to TRBJ1-1, with TRBD1 matching 9 bases. Germline CDR1 and CDR2: SGHTA and FQGNSA. V shed 5 bases and J 11 bases; nucleotides not matched to a gene: 9. The CDR3 runs to 13 residues. This chain's CDR3 is CASSVDRGRGAFF. The CDR3 nucleotides read TGTGCCAGCAGCGTGGACAGGGGACGGGGGGCTTTCTTT.

V gene TRBV4-3 combines with J gene TRBJ1-2; possible D gene TRBD1, 6 bases. Germline V gene data show CDR1 as LGHNA and CDR2 as YSLEER. The CDR3 spans 15 residues. V was trimmed by 1 base and J by 4 bases, leaving 13 bases between them. For the CDR3, the DNA is TGCGCCAGCAGCCAAGGGACAGAAACATTCTATGGCTACACCTTC. Translated, it gives CASSQGTETFYGYTF.

This clonotype has only a few counts. This chain connects TRBV27 to TRBJ2-3, with 8 bases aligning to TRBD2. CDR3 length: 15 residues. Trimming at V came to 2 bases and at J to 2 bases, leaving 3 bases not matched to a gene. CDR1 is MNHEY and CDR2 is SMNVEV in the germline V gene (reference sequence). CDR3 amino acids: CASSLIAGNTDTQYF. The CDR3 bases are TGTGCCAGCAGTTTAATAGCGGGGAACACAGATACGCAGTATTTT.

This clonotype has just a few counts. The chain combines TRBV6-6 with TRBJ1-1; weak D call: TRBD1 (6 bases). The ends were cut back, 5 bases at V and 5 bases at J, with 12 bases in the middle. The CDR3 spans 13 residues. From germline, CDR1 is MNHNY and CDR2 SVGAGI (reference sequence). The CDR3 reads CASSPGALTEAFF. CDR3 nucleotide sequence: TGTGCCAGCAGTCCGGGGGCTCTAACTGAAGCTTTCTTT.

This clonotype has only a few counts. This chain connects TRBV9 to TRBJ2-6, with D unresolved. The CDR3 is 16 amino acids. The germline V and J ends were trimmed by 3 bases and 0 bases, with 10 bases remaining between them. Per germline, CDR1 SGDLS and CDR2 YYNGEE. In nucleotides, the CDR3 is TGTGCCAGCAGCGGAACTTCGCCCTCTGGGGCCAACGTCCTGACTTTC. Translation gives CASSGTSPSGANVLTF.

V and J are TRBV5-4 and TRBJ2-3, with 9 bases that match TRBD1. The CDR3 is 17 residues long. The V gene end was trimmed by 0 bases and the J gene end by 4 bases; junction bases not matched to a gene: 9. CDR1 and CDR2 (germline): SGHNT, YYREEE (reference sequence). Here the CDR3 DNA reads TGTGCCAGCAGCTTGGGGGGACAGGGAAGGCTGGCAGATACGCAGTATTTT. Its protein is CASSLGGQGRLADTQYF.

This clonotype was seen a handful of times. The gene calls are TRBV15 and TRBJ2-1, with no clear D. Germline V lookup: CDR1 LNHNV, CDR2 YYDKDF (reference sequence). The V gene lost 0 bases and the J gene lost 4 bases, with 4 bases spanning the gap. The CDR3 length is 13 residues. This CDR3 is CATSRDSYNEQFF. For the CDR3, the DNA is TGTGCCACCAGCAGAGACAGTTACAATGAGCAGTTCTTC.

This chain uses TRBV3-1 with TRBJ2-6, with TRBD1 as a possible D gene (5 bases). Germline V lookup: CDR1 LGHDT, CDR2 YNNKEL (reference sequence). CDR3 length: 17 residues. The V end lost 4 bases, the J end lost 4 bases, and 17 bases lay between the germline ends. The CDR3, as DNA: TGTGCCAGCAGCCCGGGCGGTAGCAGGGCCGGGGCCAACGTCCTGACTTTC. Amino acid sequence: CASSPGGSRAGANVLTF.